These T cell receptor beta chains were read from a single sample in a study of cytomegalovirus exposure and HLA in healthy donors. The data were produced by immunoSEQ multiplex PCR, yet TCRdb's version contains in-frame clones alone and is incomplete. This sample has roughly 150,000 clones; roughly nine tenths occur once, and the top ten carry under 13%. Specimen: PBMCs. These receptors were collected from a young woman in good health and CMV-seropositive. Both conserved end residues are part of each CDR3. D genes are given only for firm matches. Clone size appears in some rows only: once, few, many, or a class for an expanded clone.

V	J	size	D	DNA	CDR3
TRBV7-3	TRBJ2-2	-	TRBD1	TGTGCCAGCAGCTTAAAAGACAGGGGGCCGAACGGGGAGCTGTTTTTT	CASSLKDRGPNGELFF
TRBV7-3	TRBJ1-2	-	-	TGTGCCAGCAGCCGGGGGGCTAACTATGGCTACACCTTC	CASSRGANYGYTF
TRBV9	TRBJ2-1	-	TRBD2	TGTGCCAGCAGCGTAGGGACTAGCGGGCAAGAAGAGCAGTTCTTC	CASSVGTSGQEEQFF
TRBV19	TRBJ1-5	few	TRBD1	TGTGCCAGTAGTATCCAGGGGGCGAATAATCAGCCCCAGCATTTT	CASSIQGANNQPQHF
TRBV20-1	TRBJ2-7	-	-	TGCAGTGCTCGGGCCTACGAGCAGTACTTC	CSARAYEQYF
TRBV7-3	TRBJ1-4	once	-	TGTGCCAGCAGCCCCGACAGGTGGAGTGAAAAACTGTTTTTT	CASSPDRWSEKLFF
TRBV11-3	TRBJ2-2	few	-	TGTGCCAGCAGCCCGCCCGCGGGGAAAACCGGGGAGCTGTTTTTT	CASSPPAGKTGELFF
TRBV4-3	TRBJ1-1	-	-	TGCGCCAGCAGCCAAGATCCAGGGCGGAACACTGAAGCTTTCTTT	CASSQDPGRNTEAFF
TRBV29-1	TRBJ1-1	-	-	TGCAGCGTTGCACACAACACTGAAGCTTTCTTT	CSVAHNTEAFF
TRBV28	TRBJ1-4	-	TRBD1	TGTGCCAGCACCCTAACGCTGGACAGGGGTATGGATACTAATGAAAAACTGTTTTTT	CASTLTLDRGMDTNEKLFF
TRBV10-1	TRBJ2-2	-	-	TGCGCCAGCAGAAGGCTTCGGGACACCGGGGAGCTGTTTTTT	CASRRLRDTGELFF
TRBV5-6	TRBJ1-1	-	-	TGTGCCAGCAGCCTGCTACTCCAGGGTGAAGCTTTCTTT	CASSLLLQGEAFF
TRBV5-1	TRBJ2-7	-	TRBD2	TGCGCCAGCAGCTTGAGACTAGCGGGAGAAGGCGAGCAGTACTTC	CASSLRLAGEGEQYF
TRBV14	TRBJ2-7	-	TRBD2	TGTGCCAGCAGCCAAGGGCCGGGACTAGCGGGAGGTCCCCCCTACGAGCAGTACTTC	CASSQGPGLAGGPPYEQYF
TRBV21-1	TRBJ2-5	-	-	TGTGCCAGCAGCACTGACAGGGTGCGAGAGACCCAGTACTTC	CASSTDRVRETQYF
TRBV30	TRBJ2-5	-	-	TGTGCCTGGAGTGGAGGAGGGCGAGAGACCCAGTACTTC	CAWSGGGRETQYF
TRBV7-2	TRBJ1-5	-	-	TGTGCCAGCAGCACGTCCTCCACGGGGTTGGAACAGCCCCAGCATTTT	CASSTSSTGLEQPQHF
TRBV6-5	TRBJ2-5	-	-	TGTGCCAGCAGTGCCGATTCGGGAGAGACCCAGTACTTC	CASSADSGETQYF
TRBV4-1	TRBJ2-2	-	TRBD2	TGCGCCAGCAGCCCTTACGGAGCGGGAGACACCGGGGAGCTGTTTTTT	CASSPYGAGDTGELFF
TRBV6-5	TRBJ2-1	-	TRBD1	TGTGCCAGCAACTACGGGACAGACCAGTTCTTC	CASNYGTDQFF
TRBV5-1	TRBJ2-1	-	-	TGCGCCAGCAGCCAATTAGCGGCAGGGAGTGAGCAGTTCTTC	CASSQLAAGSEQFF
TRBV5-1	TRBJ2-7	once	TRBD2	TGCGCCAGCAGCTTGTTTGGGACTAGCGTAGGGGGGTACGAGCAGTACTTC	CASSLFGTSVGGYEQYF
TRBV30	TRBJ2-5	-	TRBD2	TGTGCCTGGGGCGACGGAGCGGGAGTGGTAGAGACCCAGTACTTC	CAWGDGAGVVETQYF
TRBV29-1	TRBJ2-2	-	-	TGCAGCGTTGACCGCAGGGGAACCGGGGAGCTGTTTTTT	CSVDRRGTGELFF
TRBV4-1	TRBJ1-2	few	TRBD1	TGCGCCAGCAGCCAAGGACTCCGGGACAGACACCGGTCATTTGGCTACACCTTC	CASSQGLRDRHRSFGYTF
TRBV5-4	TRBJ1-2	-	-	TGTGCCAGCAGCTTAGGCGGGGTTAGTTCCTATGGCTACACCTTC	CASSLGGVSSYGYTF
TRBV6-1	TRBJ2-3	-	-	TGTGCCAGCAGTGAACCTGACAGGCTTGCTGATACGCAGTATTTT	CASSEPDRLADTQYF
TRBV5-1	TRBJ2-6	-	-	TGCGCCAGCAGCTTCGTCGGTGCCAACGTCCTGACTTTC	CASSFVGANVLTF
TRBV27	TRBJ1-4	-	-	TGTGCCAGCACCAACGACCAGGGGATCGGTCGACGAAAACTGTTTTTT	CASTNDQGIGRRKLFF
TRBV27	TRBJ2-1	once	-	TGTGCCAGCAGTTTAACACCCAGCTCCTACAATGAGCAGTTCTTC	CASSLTPSSYNEQFF
TRBV4-1	TRBJ2-3	-	TRBD2	TGCGCCAGCAGCCAAGTGGGCAGCGGGAGGACGGGAGATACGCAGTATTTT	CASSQVGSGRTGDTQYF
TRBV7-2	TRBJ2-7	-	-	TGTGCCAGCAGCCCCAGGGGCGCGCAATACCACTTC	CASSPRGAQYHF
TRBV2	TRBJ1-2	-	TRBD1	TGTGCCAGCATTCCGGGACAGGGCTATGGCTACACCTTC	CASIPGQGYGYTF
TRBV7-2	TRBJ2-5	-	-	TGTGCCAGCAGCTTAGGGCCACAAGAGACCCAGTACTTC	CASSLGPQETQYF
TRBV4-3	TRBJ2-7	few	TRBD1	TGCGCCAGCAGCCACGGGACGACAGGGACCTACGAGCAGTACTTC	CASSHGTTGTYEQYF
TRBV28	TRBJ1-5	-	-	TGTGCCAGCAGTCCGGGAAGGGGCAATCAGCCCCAGCATTTT	CASSPGRGNQPQHF
TRBV7-9	TRBJ2-5	-	-	TGTGCCAGCAGCTTAGCGGCGGCCTACGGGACCCAGTACTTC	CASSLAAAYGTQYF
TRBV7-7	TRBJ2-1	-	TRBD2	TGTGCTAGCAGCCTCGTAGCGGGAGAAGGTGAGCAGTTCTTC	CASSLVAGEGEQFF
TRBV2	TRBJ2-5	-	TRBD2	TGTGCCAGCAGGATGAGCGGGGGAGAGACCCAGTACTTC	CASRMSGGETQYF
TRBV7-2	TRBJ2-1	-	TRBD2	TGTGCCAGCAGCTCGACAGCGGGAGGGCCCAGGAATGAGCAGTTCTTC	CASSSTAGGPRNEQFF
TRBV5-1	TRBJ1-5	-	-	TGCGCCAGCAGCGTGGACATCGATCAGCCCCAGCATTTT	CASSVDIDQPQHF
TRBV6-4	TRBJ2-5	few	-	TGTGCCAGCAGTGCCCGGGAGCAAGAGACCCAGTACTTC	CASSAREQETQYF
TRBV28	TRBJ2-2	-	-	TGTGCCAGCAGTTTAGAGGCCGCCGGGGAGCTGTTTTTT	CASSLEAAGELFF
TRBV5-1	TRBJ2-2	once	TRBD2	TGCGCCAGCAGCACCAACCCTCGACTAGCCCAAAGCACCGGGGAGCTGTTTTTT	CASSTNPRLAQSTGELFF
TRBV7-9	TRBJ1-1	-	TRBD1	TGTGCCATCGATCGACAGGGGGCCTGGGACACTGAAGCTTTCTTT	CAIDRQGAWDTEAFF
TRBV7-2	TRBJ2-2	-	-	TGTGCCAGCTCCCAGGGGCTAAACACCGGGGAGCTGTTTTTT	CASSQGLNTGELFF
TRBV6-6	TRBJ1-1	-	TRBD1	TGTGCCAGCAGTTACTCAGGGACAGGGCGACCTGAAGCTTTCTTT	CASSYSGTGRPEAFF
TRBV19	TRBJ1-5	-	TRBD1	TGTGCCAGTAGTACGACAGGGAACCAGCCCCAGCATTTT	CASSTTGNQPQHF
TRBV7-2	TRBJ2-7	-	-	TGTGCCAGCAGCCCGGCCCAAAGAGGGGGCGAGCAGTACTTC	CASSPAQRGGEQYF
TRBV30	TRBJ2-7	-	-	TGTGCCTGGAGTACCGGGGAAATTTACGAGCAGTACTTC	CAWSTGEIYEQYF
TRBV6-5	TRBJ1-1	-	TRBD1	TGTGCCAGCAGTGACTATACAGGGGTGAACACTGAAGCTTTCTTT	CASSDYTGVNTEAFF
TRBV19	TRBJ1-1	-	-	TGTGCCAGTAGTATGGGAAGGGAGGCTGAAGCTTTCTTT	CASSMGREAEAFF
TRBV18	TRBJ2-2	-	TRBD2	TGTGCCACCCCTGGGACTAGCCGGGCCGGGGAGCTGTTTTTT	CATPGTSRAGELFF
TRBV5-1	TRBJ2-1	-	-	TGCGCCAGCAGGGAGACAGCCAGCTCCTACAATGAGCAGTTCTTC	CASRETASSYNEQFF
TRBV2	TRBJ2-7	-	TRBD2	TGTGCCAGCACTACGAGGGGTAGCGGGAGCTACGAGCAGTACTTC	CASTTRGSGSYEQYF
TRBV19	TRBJ1-5	-	-	TGTGCCAGTATGGGCAGCATGTCTCGCAATCAGCCCCAGCATTTT	CASMGSMSRNQPQHF
TRBV5-1	TRBJ1-5	-	-	TGCGCCAGCAGCTTGAGTGGACTGTTTGAGCCCCAGCATTTT	CASSLSGLFEPQHF
TRBV5-1	TRBJ2-1	-	TRBD1	TGCGCCAGCACCTCCGCTGTGGGACAGGGTGTAAATGAGCAGTTCTTC	CASTSAVGQGVNEQFF